The 32 T cell receptor beta chains given below trace back to one sample, sequenced in a study of T cells in Graves' hyperthyroidism and ophthalmopathy. It was RNA transcripts that yielded the amplified TCR beta CDR3 regions. A first-round RT-PCR of the TCR CDR3 used the HTBI primer set. MiXCR, applied by TCRdb to the multiplex PCR reads, yields one record per CDR3 protein. The table records roughly 630,000 distinct CDR3 sequences, approximately 14% of them present only once. Sequenced input: blood. The source of these receptors is a woman in her 30s with Graves' hyperthyroidism.

This clonotype was counted between two and nine times. The chain recombines TRBV7-9 with TRBJ2-2; tentative D call: TRBD1 (5 bases). The V gene lost 5 bases and the J gene lost 5 bases, with 15 bases spanning the gap. In germline, CDR1 is SEHNR, CDR2 FQNEAQ (reference sequence). This CDR3 has 15 amino acids. This chain's CDR3 is CASSPPRGRTGELFF. For the CDR3, the DNA is TGTGCCAGCAGCCCGCCAAGGGGTAGAACCGGGGAGCTGTTTTTT. Full variable domain (outside the CDR3, taken from reference TRBV7-9 and TRBJ2-2): DTGVSQNPRHKITKRGQNVTFRCDPISEHNRLYWYRQTLGQGPEFLTYFQNEAQLEKSRLLSDRFSAERPKGSFSTLEIQRTEQGDSAMYLCASSPPRGRTGELFFGEGSRLTVL.

As for this clonotype: This sequence may be a read error, since a much larger clone differs from it by one base. The V and J genes are TRBV20-1 and TRBJ2-7, with 13 bases fitting TRBD2. The CDR3 is 14 amino acids. The J segment lost 7 bases and the V segment lost 6 bases, leaving 9 bases of the junction unmatched. Germline CDR1 is DFQATT and CDR2 is SNEGSKA (reference sequence). The CDR3 protein is CSALTSGRAVEQYF. In DNA form, the CDR3 reads TGCAGTGCACTTACTAGCGGGAGGGCCGTTGAGCAGTACTTC.

This clonotype was observed many times. The chain has TRBV20-1 and TRBJ2-3; 7 bases align to TRBD2. This CDR3 is 12 amino acids long. V trimming: 4 bases; J trimming: 6 bases; junction bases outside the gene matches: 4. Germline loops: CDR1 DFQATT, CDR2 SNEGSKA (reference sequence). The CDR3 nucleotides are TGCAGTGCTATTGCGGGAGATGATACGCAGTATTTT. It translates to CSAIAGDDTQYF.

This clonotype was detected ten times or more. The chain recombines TRBV7-2 with TRBJ1-1; tentative D call: TRBD1 (6 bases). The germline V and J ends were trimmed by 4 bases and 6 bases, with 15 bases remaining between them. The CDR3 consists of 14 residues. In germline, CDR1 is SGHTA, CDR2 FQGNSA. The chain's CDR3 is CASSSRGASSEAFF. CDR3 nucleotides: TGTGCCAGCAGCTCTCGGGGGGCTAGCTCTGAAGCTTTCTTT.

The gene calls are TRBV4-1 and TRBJ2-3, with 8 positions matching TRBD2. Per the germline V gene, CDR1 is MGHRA and CDR2 is YSYEKL. Trimming removed 1 base from V and 8 bases from J; junction bases left unmatched: 17. The CDR3 loop spans 18 amino acids. The CDR3 sequence is CASSQVITSGIERPTQYF. CDR3 coding DNA: TGCGCCAGCAGCCAAGTAATTACTAGCGGAATCGAAAGGCCTACGCAGTATTTT.

The chain links TRBV7-6 to TRBJ2-2; TRBD1 might be the D (5 bases). Per the germline V gene, CDR1 is SGHVS and CDR2 is FNYEAQ. The V gene lost 1 base and the J gene lost 7 bases, with 13 bases spanning the gap. This CDR3 has 15 residues. The CDR3 loop reads CASSLEGGQFGELFF. CDR3 DNA: TGTGCCAGCAGCTTAGAAGGTGGACAATTCGGGGAGCTGTTTTTT. Full variable domain (missing parts from reference TRBV7-6 and TRBJ2-2): GAGVSQSPRYKVTKRGQDVALRCDPISGHVSLYWYRQALGQGPEFLTYFNYEAQQDKSGLPNDRFSAERPEGSISTLTIQRTEQRDSAMYRCASSLEGGQFGELFFGEGSRLTVL.

This chain links TRBV9 with TRBJ2-3; D remains ambiguous. Germline V CDR1 and CDR2: SGDLS, YYNGEE. V was pared by 4 bases and J by 0 bases, with 15 bases between. The CDR3 sequence is 16 residues long. As DNA, the CDR3 is TGTGCCAGCAGCCAGACTGGTGCCCCTAGCACAGATACGCAGTATTTT. It encodes CASSQTGAPSTDTQYF. Using reference TRBV9 and TRBJ2-3 for the parts outside the CDR3, the full variable domain is DSGVTQTPKHLITATGQRVTLRCSPRSGDLSVYWYQQSLDQGLQFLIQYYNGEERAKGNILERFSAQQFPDLHSELNLSSLELGDSALYFCASSQTGAPSTDTQYFGPGTRLTVL.

In this sample, this clonotype turned up many times. The chain employs TRBV28 and TRBJ2-1, with a weak D call TRBD1 (5 bases). Trimming removed 6 bases from V and 2 bases from J, with 14 bases in between. CDR3 size: 15 residues. Per the germline V gene, CDR1 is MDHEN and CDR2 is SYDVKM. CDR3 sequence reads: CASRLSGPAYNEQFF. CDR3 sequence (DNA): TGTGCCAGCAGGTTGTCAGGGCCCGCCTACAATGAGCAGTTCTTC.

The chain couples TRBV4-1 to TRBJ1-5; D remains unclear. The germline gives CDR1 MGHRA, CDR2 YSYEKL. V dropped 1 base and J dropped 7 bases, with 8 bases sitting between them. The CDR3 is made up of 13 amino acids. The CDR3 loop reads CASSQGVSQPQHF. CDR3 nucleotides: TGCGCCAGCAGCCAAGGGGTAAGCCAGCCCCAGCATTTT.

The CDR3 loop is CASSSPLAGTYEQFF. CDR3 DNA: TGTGCCAGCAGCAGCCCCCTAGCGGGAACATATGAGCAGTTCTTC. The genes are TRBV7-8 and TRBJ2-1, with 9 bases identical to TRBD2. This CDR3 is built from 15 residues. Per the germline V gene, CDR1 is SGHVS and CDR2 is FQNEAQ. Trimming at V came to 5 bases and at J to 8 bases, leaving 10 bases not matched to a gene.

With regard to this clonotype: A much larger clone differs from this one at a single base, so this may be a read error. This rearrangement joins TRBV27 to TRBJ1-4; D gene unclear. The CDR3 is 14 residues long. Germline CDR1 and CDR2: MNHEY and SMNVEV (reference sequence). The CDR3 loop reads CASSLSSENGKLFF. CDR3 in DNA: TGTGCCAGCAGTTTATCGTCGGAGAATGGAAAACTGTTTTTT. Together with reference TRBV27 and TRBJ1-4, the CDR3 gives the full variable domain: EAQVTQNPRYLITVTGKKLTVTCSQNMNHEYMSWYRQDPGLGLRQIYYSMNVEVTDKGDVPEGYKVSRKEKRNFPLILESPSPNQTSLYFCASSLSSENGKLFFGSGTQLSVL.

The chain employs TRBV6-1 and TRBJ2-7; D may be TRBD1 or TRBD2 (6 bases each). This CDR3 is built from 16 residues. CDR1 and CDR2 from the germline V gene are MNHNS and SASEGT. V lost 3 bases and J 5 bases, leaving 20 bases between the germline ends. This CDR3 is CASSDRGNAGSNEQYF. DNA for the CDR3: TGTGCCAGCAGTGACAGGGGAAACGCCGGGAGTAACGAGCAGTACTTC.

Many counts were recorded for this clonotype. This chain uses TRBV6-2 or TRBV6-3 with TRBJ2-7; 7 positions match TRBD2. CDR1 is MNHEY, CDR2 SVGEGT, per germline. The CDR3 runs 16 residues. J gave up 5 bases and V 2 bases, and 12 bases lay outside the gene matches. This CDR3 is CASSYDFPGGVHEQYF. DNA of the CDR3: TGTGCCAGCAGTTACGACTTTCCGGGAGGAGTCCACGAGCAGTACTTC.

This chain uses TRBV6-1 with TRBJ2-5, with D perhaps TRBD1 (5 bases). The CDR3 loop spans 15 amino acids. V was trimmed by 3 bases and J by 1 base, leaving 12 bases between them. From germline, CDR1 is MNHNS and CDR2 SASEGT. The DNA for the CDR3 is TGTGCCAGCAGTGATACACAGGATCGCCAAGAGACCCAGTACTTC. It yields the protein CASSDTQDRQETQYF.

This clonotype was recorded at least ten times. CDR3 sequence reads: CASTTNLAGTGKYEQYF. DNA for the CDR3: TGTGCCAGCACCACGAATCTAGCGGGAACGGGTAAATACGAGCAGTACTTC. This sequence joins TRBV2 and TRBJ2-7; 9 bases line up with TRBD2. CDR1 and CDR2 (germline): SNHLY, FYNNEI. Germline trimming cut 7 bases from V and 4 bases from J; bases unmatched to any gene: 17. This CDR3 has 17 amino acids.

The rearrangement uses TRBV19 and TRBJ2-1; tentatively, D is TRBD1 (5 bases). Trimming took 3 bases from V and 7 from J, leaving 13 bases between them. Germline V gene lookup returns CDR1 LNHDA and CDR2 SQIVND (reference sequence). The CDR3 length is 14 residues. The CDR3 DNA sequence: TGTGCCAGTAGTATTTGGCAGGGTGAGAATGAGCAGTTCTTC. It specifies CASSIWQGENEQFF.

The rearrangement uses TRBV20-1 and TRBJ2-4; 7 bases are shared with TRBD2. CDR1 is DFQATT, CDR2 SNEGSKA, per germline (reference sequence). Trimming took 3 bases from V and 4 from J; bases not matched to a gene: 6. The CDR3 covers 14 residues. CDR3 nucleotides: TGCAGTGCTAGCCCAGCGGGACCTAAAAACATTCAGTACTTC. This encodes CSASPAGPKNIQYF.

The chain joins TRBV12-3 or TRBV12-4 to TRBJ2-1; 9 nucleotides align to TRBD2. The CDR3 length is 15 residues. The J segment lost 4 bases and the V segment lost 4 bases, leaving 5 bases of the junction unmatched. The CDR3 spells CASSSSGNYYNEQFF. Written as DNA, the CDR3 is TGTGCCAGCAGTTCTAGCGGGAACTATTACAATGAGCAGTTCTTC.

In its sample, this clonotype was seen many times. V and J are TRBV6-7 and TRBJ2-7; no clear D gene. TRBV6-7 is filed as an ORF, its function uncertain. V was pared by 0 bases and J by 9 bases, with 21 bases between. CDR3 size: 16 residues. CDR3 nucleotides: TGTGCCAGCAGTTACTCGAGAATTCCCCCGTCCCGGGCGCAGTACTTC. Its protein product is CASSYSRIPPSRAQYF.

This clonotype was recorded a few times. The genes are TRBV7-2 and TRBJ2-2; 11 bases line up with TRBD2. Germline loops: CDR1 SGHTA, CDR2 FQGNSA. V shed 7 bases, J shed 1 base, and the junction held 5 bases outside the gene matches. The CDR3 is 16 amino acids. Written as DNA, the CDR3 is TGTGCCAGCATCCGGGGGACTAGCGGGAACACCGGGGAGCTGTTTTTT. Encoded protein: CASIRGTSGNTGELFF.

This clonotype was recorded at least ten times. The chain couples TRBV30 to TRBJ2-7; 11 nucleotides line up with TRBD2. The germline CDR1 and CDR2 sequences are GTSNPN and SVGIG (reference sequence). The CDR3 is 13 residues long. The V gene end was trimmed by 2 bases and the J gene end by 6 bases; junction bases not matched to a gene: 3. This CDR3 reads CAWSLAGGGEQYF. The CDR3 DNA follows: TGTGCCTGGAGTTTAGCGGGAGGGGGCGAGCAGTACTTC.

The rearrangement links TRBV20-1 to TRBJ2-1, with a weak D call TRBD1 (6 bases). CDR1 is DFQATT and CDR2 is SNEGSKA in the germline V gene (reference sequence). The V end lost 3 bases, the J end lost 12 bases, and 27 bases lay between the germline ends. The CDR3 runs 16 residues. The CDR3: CSASCNRVTDGDGQFF. CDR3 in DNA: TGCAGTGCTAGTTGTAACAGGGTTACGGATGGCGATGGGCAGTTCTTC.

This clonotype was picked up a small number of times. This chain joins TRBV12-3 or TRBV12-4 and TRBJ2-4, with 8 positions matching TRBD1. Trimming cost V 5 bases and J 7 bases; bases outside gene matches: 7. The CDR3 sequence is 14 residues long. The CDR3 DNA reads as TGTGCCAGCAGTCCCCGGACAGGGATGAACATTCAGTACTTC. Its translation: CASSPRTGMNIQYF.

This sequence joins TRBV25-1 and TRBJ2-2; 9 bases align to TRBD2. With 6 bases clipped from V and 5 bases from J, the junction kept 10 bases outside the gene matches. The CDR3 loop spans 16 amino acids. The germline V gene encodes CDR1 MGHDK and CDR2 SYGVNS. Here the CDR3 reads CASRPSGASTTGELFF. CDR3 in DNA: TGTGCCAGCAGACCTAGCGGGGCCTCAACAACCGGGGAGCTGTTTTTT. The whole variable domain, remainder taken from reference TRBV25-1 and TRBJ2-2, is EADIYQTPRYLVIGTGKKITLECSQTMGHDKMYWYQQDPGMELHLIHYSYGVNSTEKGDLSSESTVSRIRTEHFPLTLESARPSHTSQYLCASRPSGASTTGELFFGEGSRLTVL.

The rearrangement uses TRBV6-1 and TRBJ1-6, with 8 bases matching TRBD1. This CDR3 has 17 amino acids. V shed 10 bases and J 0 bases; nucleotides not matched to a gene: 11. CDR1 and CDR2 (germline): MNHNS, SASEGT. The CDR3 DNA is TGTGCCACCCGGGACAGGACAAAAAGCTCCTATAATTCACCCCTCCACTTT. Amino acid sequence: CATRDRTKSSYNSPLHF.

This clonotype was detected only a few times. This chain uses TRBV6-5 with TRBJ2-3; D gene ambiguous. The CDR3 covers 12 residues. Germline assignment: CDR1 MNHEY and CDR2 SVGAGI. V was cut by 2 bases and J by 4 bases, with 4 bases left in between. The CDR3 DNA sequence: TGTGCCAGCAGTTACCCCCCAGATACGCAGTATTTT. It encodes CASSYPPDTQYF.

The V and J genes are TRBV19 and TRBJ2-7, with TRBD2 matching over 7 bases. Unmatched junction bases numbered 7, after V lost 5 bases and J lost 3 bases. Germline lookup yields CDR1 LNHDA and CDR2 SQIVND (reference sequence). The CDR3 sequence is 14 residues long. The CDR3 nucleotides are TGTGCCAGTAGTTTTGGGGGGGGTGACTACGAGCAGTACTTC. Protein sequence: CASSFGGGDYEQYF.

This clonotype was counted between two and nine times. The chain recombines TRBV7-3 with TRBJ2-7; a possible D gene is TRBD2 (6 bases). The CDR3 spans 13 residues. Germline V gene lookup returns CDR1 SGHTA and CDR2 FQGTGA. The V and J ends lost 0 bases and 7 bases respectively, with 10 bases between them. The CDR3 DNA reads as TGTGCCAGCAGCTTAACAGGTGGGAGGGAGCAGTACTTC. Translated: CASSLTGGREQYF.

This clonotype was seen at least ten times. The chain recombines TRBV27 with TRBJ1-2; D might be TRBD1 (5 bases). Germline loops: CDR1 MNHEY, CDR2 SMNVEV (reference sequence). Trimming removed 3 bases from V and 4 bases from J, with 15 bases in between. This CDR3 contains 15 residues. DNA of the CDR3: TGTGCCAGCAGTTTGAACTTTCGACAGCCCTATGGCTACACCTTC. Protein product: CASSLNFRQPYGYTF.

The chain employs TRBV27 and TRBJ2-2; 9 bases map to TRBD2. Germline CDR1 reads MNHEY; CDR2 reads SMNVEV (reference sequence). The length of the CDR3 is 15 residues. After removal of 5 bases from V and 6 bases from J, the junction contained 7 bases not matched to a gene. DNA of the CDR3: TGTGCCAGCAGTCGACTAGCGGTCGGCCCCGGGGAGCTGTTTTTT. It codes for CASSRLAVGPGELFF.

This clonotype was observed a handful of times. Here the CDR3 DNA reads TGTGCCAGCAGCGTCGGACAGGGCACTAATGAAAAACTGTTTTTT. This codes for CASSVGQGTNEKLFF. The chain recombines TRBV11-2 with TRBJ1-4, with 8 positions matching TRBD1. CDR3 length: 15 residues. Germline CDR1 is SGHAT and CDR2 is FQNNGV. Unmatched junction bases numbered 4, after V lost 5 bases and J lost 2 bases.

This clonotype has just a few counts. V and J are TRBV7-9 and TRBJ2-2; D not certain. The CDR3 is 14 amino acids. V was clipped by 5 bases and J by 0 bases, with 7 bases between them. CDR1 SEHNR and CDR2 FQNEAQ come from the germline V gene (reference sequence). CDR3 nucleotide sequence: TGTGCCAGCAGCCCAAGTACGAACACCGGGGAGCTGTTTTTT. Its translation: CASSPSTNTGELFF.